This record looks at one T cell receptor beta chain sequence and its context. Its antigen is still unknown. TCRdb itself ran the reads through MiXCR, one entry per CDR3 protein. The table records fewer than 200,000 distinct CDR3 sequences, about 22% of them present only once. This sample is drawn from a study of T cell repertoires in cytomegalovirus infection. Study overall: CMV epitopes used comprised recently identified HLA-C-restricted ones and well-studied HLA-B-restricted ones. Both a matching HLA type and CMV infection were indicated by public TCR beta signatures.

Study conclusions and caveats: Of the TCR beta families, the public ones yielded a cumulative frequency that identified carriers of CMV plus the relevant HLA.

This CDR3 has 13 residues. The V end was cut by 6 bases, the J end by 4 bases, with 11 bases between. CDR1 is MNHGY, CDR2 SAAAGT, per germline. This sequence was found in a human donor in good health (CMV status not recorded). Some clones in this sample may be carry-over from other donors' samples. The chain links TRBV6-8 to TRBJ2-3; no clear D. The sequenced sample was CD8+ T cells from cultured PBMCs, obtained from culture after CMV antigen stimulation. The CDR3 DNA reads as TGTGCCAGCAGACCGACTGCCCCAGATACGCAGTATTTT. It is translated as CASRPTAPDTQYF.